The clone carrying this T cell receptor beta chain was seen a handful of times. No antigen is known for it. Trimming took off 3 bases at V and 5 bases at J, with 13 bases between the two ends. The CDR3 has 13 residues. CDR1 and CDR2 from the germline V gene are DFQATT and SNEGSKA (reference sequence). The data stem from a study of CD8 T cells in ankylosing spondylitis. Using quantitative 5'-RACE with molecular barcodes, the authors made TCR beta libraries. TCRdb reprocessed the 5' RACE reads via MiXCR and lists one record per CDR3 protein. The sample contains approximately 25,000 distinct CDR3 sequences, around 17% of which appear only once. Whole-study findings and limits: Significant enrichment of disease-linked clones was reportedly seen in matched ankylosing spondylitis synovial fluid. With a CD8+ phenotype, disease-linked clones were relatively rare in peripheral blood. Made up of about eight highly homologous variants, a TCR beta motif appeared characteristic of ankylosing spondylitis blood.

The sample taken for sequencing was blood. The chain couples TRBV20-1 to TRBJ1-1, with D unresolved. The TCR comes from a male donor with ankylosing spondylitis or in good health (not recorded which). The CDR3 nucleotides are TGCAGTGCTAGCCAGATAAGGGAAACTGAAGCTTTCTTT. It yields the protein CSASQIRETEAFF.